Included here is one T cell receptor (beta chain) sequence, with context. Just one base apart from a much larger clone, this may be a read error. Constant-region priming of roughly 490 ng total RNA yielded TCR beta cDNA. Slightly modified ARM-PCR served as the procedure for the TCR beta libraries. These libraries came from three rounds of nested multiplex PCR. The first two PCR rounds, approximately 11 cycles each, used TRBV1-TRBV30 forward primers and a C-beta reverse primer. TCRdb processed the multiplex PCR reads anew with MiXCR; each CDR3 protein has one entry. The sample carries a few hundred thousand distinct CDR3 sequences, more than 55% recorded once. Germline CDR1 reads SQVTM; CDR2 reads ANQGSEA. The CDR3 runs to 12 residues. Between the trimmed V and J ends, which lost 1 base and 7 bases, there was a span of 7 bases. Blood RNA was derived from unsorted whole blood, and germline DNA was extracted too.

The data are from a study of tumor-infiltrating lymphocytes in primary liver carcinoma. The rearrangement uses TRBV29-1 and TRBJ2-2; no definite D call. The receptor was isolated from a woman aged 30 to 39 with primary liver carcinoma and hepatitis B virus infection. What was sequenced was peripheral blood. CDR3 sequence: CSVEVGGGELFF. The CDR3, as DNA: TGCAGCGTTGAAGTGGGCGGCGGGGAGCTGTTTTTT.